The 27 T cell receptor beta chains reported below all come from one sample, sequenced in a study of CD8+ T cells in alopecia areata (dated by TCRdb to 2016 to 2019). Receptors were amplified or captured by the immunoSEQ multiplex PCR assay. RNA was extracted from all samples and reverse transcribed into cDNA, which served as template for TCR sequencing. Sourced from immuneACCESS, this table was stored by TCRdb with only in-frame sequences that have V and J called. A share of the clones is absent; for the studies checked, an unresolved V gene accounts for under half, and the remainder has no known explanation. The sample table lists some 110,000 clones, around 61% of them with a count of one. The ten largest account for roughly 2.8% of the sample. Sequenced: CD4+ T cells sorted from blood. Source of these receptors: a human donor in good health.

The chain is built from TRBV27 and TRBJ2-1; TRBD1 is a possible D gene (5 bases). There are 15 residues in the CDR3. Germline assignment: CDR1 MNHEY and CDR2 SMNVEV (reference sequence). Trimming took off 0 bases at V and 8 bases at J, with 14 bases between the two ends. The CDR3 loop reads CASSLSGRPWDEQFF. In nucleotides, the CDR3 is TGTGCCAGCAGTTTATCGGGGCGGCCCTGGGATGAGCAGTTCTTC.

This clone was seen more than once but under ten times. As DNA, the CDR3 is TGCAGCGTGACGGGGGCAAAAGACAGGGGCCCTTTCTTT. Translated: CSVTGAKDRGPFF. This sequence joins TRBV29-1 and TRBJ1-1; TRBD1 agrees at 8 bases. This CDR3 spans 13 amino acids. V shed 6 bases and J 12 bases; nucleotides not matched to a gene: 15. Germline lookup yields CDR1 SQVTM and CDR2 ANQGSEA.

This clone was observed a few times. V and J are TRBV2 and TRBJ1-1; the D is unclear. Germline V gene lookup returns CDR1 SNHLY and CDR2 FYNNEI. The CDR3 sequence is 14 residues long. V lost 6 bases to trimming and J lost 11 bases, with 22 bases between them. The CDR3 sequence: CASSSEGGTERAFF. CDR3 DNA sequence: TGTGCCAGCAGCTCAGAGGGCGGTACCGAACGGGCTTTCTTT.

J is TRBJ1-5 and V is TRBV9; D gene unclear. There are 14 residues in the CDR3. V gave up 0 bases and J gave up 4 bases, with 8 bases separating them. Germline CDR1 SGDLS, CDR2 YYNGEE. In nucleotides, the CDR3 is TGTGCCAGCAGCGTAGAGTCCGGGAATCAGCCCCAGCATTTT. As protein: CASSVESGNQPQHF.

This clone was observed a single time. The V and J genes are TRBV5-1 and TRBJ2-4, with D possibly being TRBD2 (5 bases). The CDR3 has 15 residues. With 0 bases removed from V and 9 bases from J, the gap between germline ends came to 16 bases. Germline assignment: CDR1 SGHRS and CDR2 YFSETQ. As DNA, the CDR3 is TGCGCCAGCAGCTTGGATCGGACCGAGGGAAGCATTCAGTACTTC. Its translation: CASSLDRTEGSIQYF.

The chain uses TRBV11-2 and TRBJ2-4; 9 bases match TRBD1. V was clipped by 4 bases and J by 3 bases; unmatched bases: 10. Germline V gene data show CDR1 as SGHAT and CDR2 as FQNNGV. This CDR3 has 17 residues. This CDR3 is CASSSVQGAYGKNIQYF. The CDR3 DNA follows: TGTGCCAGCAGCTCAGTACAGGGGGCGTACGGCAAAAACATTCAGTACTTC.

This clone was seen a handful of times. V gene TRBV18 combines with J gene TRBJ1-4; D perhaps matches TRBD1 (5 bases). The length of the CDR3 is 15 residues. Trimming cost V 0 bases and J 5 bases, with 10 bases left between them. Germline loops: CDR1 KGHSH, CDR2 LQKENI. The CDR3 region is CASSPPGVPNEKLFF. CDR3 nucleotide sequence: TGTGCCAGCTCACCACCGGGGGTTCCAAATGAAAAACTGTTTTTT.

This CDR3 is CASSPLVAGASDTQYF. The DNA of the CDR3 is TGTGCCAGCAGCCCTCTTGTAGCGGGGGCATCAGATACGCAGTATTTT. The chain recombines TRBV7-6 with TRBJ2-3; TRBD2 aligns across 9 bases. The trim removed 5 bases at V and 4 bases at J, leaving 10 bases unmatched. The CDR3 runs 16 residues. CDR1 SGHVS and CDR2 FNYEAQ come from the germline V gene.

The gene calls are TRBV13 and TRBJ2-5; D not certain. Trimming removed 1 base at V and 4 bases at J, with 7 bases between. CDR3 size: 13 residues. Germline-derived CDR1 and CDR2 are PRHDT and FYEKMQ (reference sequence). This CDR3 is CASSLDGRETQYF. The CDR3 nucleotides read TGTGCCAGCAGCTTAGACGGGCGAGAGACCCAGTACTTC.

CDR3 sequence: CASLAGTQSYEQYF. The CDR3 region has the DNA TGTGCCAGTCTTGCGGGGACCCAATCCTACGAGCAGTACTTC. V usage is TRBV2 and J usage is TRBJ2-7; D is perhaps TRBD2 (6 bases). V dropped 9 bases and J dropped 1 base, with 16 bases sitting between them. The CDR3 consists of 14 residues. Per the germline V gene, CDR1 is SNHLY and CDR2 is FYNNEI.

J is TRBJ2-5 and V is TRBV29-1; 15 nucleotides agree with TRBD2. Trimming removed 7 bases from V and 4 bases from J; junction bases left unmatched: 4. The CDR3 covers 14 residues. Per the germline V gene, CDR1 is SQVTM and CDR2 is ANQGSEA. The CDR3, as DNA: TGCAGCGGAAGGACTAGCGGGGGGGGAGAGACCCAGTACTTC. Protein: CSGRTSGGGETQYF. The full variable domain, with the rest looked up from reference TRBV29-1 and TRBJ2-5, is SAVISQKPSRDICQRGTSLTIQCQVDSQVTMMFWYRQQPGQSLTLIATANQGSEATYESGFVIDKFPISRPNLTFSTLTVSNMSPEDSSIYLCSGRTSGGGETQYFGPGTRLLVL.

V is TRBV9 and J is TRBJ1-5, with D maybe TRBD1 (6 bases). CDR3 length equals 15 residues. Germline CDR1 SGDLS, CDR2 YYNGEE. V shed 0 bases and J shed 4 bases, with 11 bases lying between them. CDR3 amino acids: CASSVGIGGNQPQHF. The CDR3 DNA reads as TGTGCCAGCAGCGTAGGCATAGGGGGGAATCAGCCCCAGCATTTT.

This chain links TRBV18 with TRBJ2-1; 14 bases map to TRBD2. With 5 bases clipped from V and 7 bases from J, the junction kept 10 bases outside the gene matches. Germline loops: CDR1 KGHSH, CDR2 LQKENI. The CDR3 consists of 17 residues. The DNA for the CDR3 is TGTGCCAGCTCATCAGCCGGACTAGCGGGGGGTGAAAATGAGCAGTTCTTC. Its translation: CASSSAGLAGGENEQFF.

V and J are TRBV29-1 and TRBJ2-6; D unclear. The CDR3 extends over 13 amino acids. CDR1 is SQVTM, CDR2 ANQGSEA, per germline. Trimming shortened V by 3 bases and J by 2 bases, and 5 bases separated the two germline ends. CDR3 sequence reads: CSVEATGANVLTF. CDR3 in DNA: TGCAGCGTTGAGGCGACTGGGGCCAACGTCCTGACTTTC.

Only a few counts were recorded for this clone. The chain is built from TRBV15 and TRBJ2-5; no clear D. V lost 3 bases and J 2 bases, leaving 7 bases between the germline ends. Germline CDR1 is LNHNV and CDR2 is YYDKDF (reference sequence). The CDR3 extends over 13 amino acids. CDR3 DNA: TGTGCCACCAGCAGTTGGGATCAAGAGACCCAGTACTTC. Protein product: CATSSWDQETQYF. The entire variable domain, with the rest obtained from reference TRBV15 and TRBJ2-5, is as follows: DAMVIQNPRYQVTQFGKPVTLSCSQTLNHNVMYWYQQKSSQAPKLLFHYYDKDFNNEADTPDNFQSRRPNTSFCFLDIRSPGLGDTAMYLCATSSWDQETQYFGPGTRLLVL.

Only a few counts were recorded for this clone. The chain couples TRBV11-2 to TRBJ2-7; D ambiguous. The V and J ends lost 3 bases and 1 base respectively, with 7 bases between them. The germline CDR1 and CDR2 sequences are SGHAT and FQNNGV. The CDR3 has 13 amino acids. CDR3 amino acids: CASSLGFSYEQYF. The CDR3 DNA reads TGTGCCAGCAGCTTGGGTTTTTCCTACGAGCAGTACTTC.

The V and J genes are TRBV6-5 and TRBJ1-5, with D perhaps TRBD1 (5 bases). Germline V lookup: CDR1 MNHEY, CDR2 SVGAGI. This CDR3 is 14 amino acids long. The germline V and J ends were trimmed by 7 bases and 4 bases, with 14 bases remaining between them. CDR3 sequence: CASTTGRENQPQHF. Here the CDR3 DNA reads TGTGCCAGCACGACGGGCAGGGAAAATCAGCCCCAGCATTTT.

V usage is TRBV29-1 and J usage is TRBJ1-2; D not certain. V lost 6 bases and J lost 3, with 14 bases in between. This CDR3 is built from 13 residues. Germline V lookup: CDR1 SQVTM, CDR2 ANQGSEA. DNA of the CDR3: TGCAGCGTCACAATGGACGGACACTATGGCTACACCTTC. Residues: CSVTMDGHYGYTF.

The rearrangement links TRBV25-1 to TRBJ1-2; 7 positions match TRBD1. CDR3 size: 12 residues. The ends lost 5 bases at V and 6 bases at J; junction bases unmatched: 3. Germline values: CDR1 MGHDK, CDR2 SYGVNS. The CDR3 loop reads CASSFTGDGYTF. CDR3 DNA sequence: TGTGCCAGCAGTTTTACAGGGGATGGCTACACCTTC.

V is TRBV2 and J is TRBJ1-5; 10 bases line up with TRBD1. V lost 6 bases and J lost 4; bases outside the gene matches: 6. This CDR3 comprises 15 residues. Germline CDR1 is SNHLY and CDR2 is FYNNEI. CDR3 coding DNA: TGTGCCAGCAGGGATGGGACAGGGGCTAATCAGCCCCAGCATTTT. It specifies CASRDGTGANQPQHF.

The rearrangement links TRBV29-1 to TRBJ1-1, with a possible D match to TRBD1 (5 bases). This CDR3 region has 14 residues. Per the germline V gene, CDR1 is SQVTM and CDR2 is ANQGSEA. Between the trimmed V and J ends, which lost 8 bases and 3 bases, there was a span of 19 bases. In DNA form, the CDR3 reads TGCAGCACGAGACCCCGGGGCGCCGACACTGAAGCTTTCTTT. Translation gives CSTRPRGADTEAFF.

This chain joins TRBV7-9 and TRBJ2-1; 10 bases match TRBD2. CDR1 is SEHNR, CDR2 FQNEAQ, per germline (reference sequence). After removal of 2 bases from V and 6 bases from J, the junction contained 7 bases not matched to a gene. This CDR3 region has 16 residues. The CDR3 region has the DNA TGTGCCAGCAGCTTACCCAGCGGGGGGGCCAGCAATGAGCAGTTCTTC. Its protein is CASSLPSGGASNEQFF.

CDR3 sequence: CASSYSPGPDTQYF. The CDR3 nucleotides are TGTGCCAGCAGCTACTCACCGGGCCCAGATACGCAGTATTTT. The chain has TRBV5-6 and TRBJ2-3; no clear D. V shed 3 bases and J shed 4 bases, with 12 bases lying between them. CDR1 and CDR2 (germline): SGHDT, YYEEEE. There are 14 residues in the CDR3.

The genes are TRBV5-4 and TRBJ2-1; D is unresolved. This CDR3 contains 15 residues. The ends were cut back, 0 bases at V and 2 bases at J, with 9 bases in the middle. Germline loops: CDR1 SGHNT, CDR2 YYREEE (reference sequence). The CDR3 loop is CASSLDGSPYNEQFF. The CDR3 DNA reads TGTGCCAGCAGCTTGGACGGGTCGCCCTACAATGAGCAGTTCTTC. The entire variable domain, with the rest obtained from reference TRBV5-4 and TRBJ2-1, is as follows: ETGVTQSPTHLIKTRGQQVTLRCSSQSGHNTVSWYQQALGQGPQFIFQYYREEENGRGNFPPRFSGLQFPNYSSELNVNALELDDSALYLCASSLDGSPYNEQFFGPGTRLTVL.

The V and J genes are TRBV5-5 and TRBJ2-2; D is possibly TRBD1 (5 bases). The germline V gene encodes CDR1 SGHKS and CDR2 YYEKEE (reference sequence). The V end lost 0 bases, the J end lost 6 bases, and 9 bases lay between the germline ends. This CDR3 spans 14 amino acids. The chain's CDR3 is CASSLGTRAGELFF. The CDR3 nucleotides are TGTGCCAGCAGCTTGGGGACAAGGGCCGGGGAGCTGTTTTTT.

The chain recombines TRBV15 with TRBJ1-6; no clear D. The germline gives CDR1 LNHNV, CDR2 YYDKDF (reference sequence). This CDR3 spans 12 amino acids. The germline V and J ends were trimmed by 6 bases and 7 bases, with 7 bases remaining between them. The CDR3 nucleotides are TGTGCCACCAGTGGGATAAATTCACCCCTCCACTTT. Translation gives CATSGINSPLHF.

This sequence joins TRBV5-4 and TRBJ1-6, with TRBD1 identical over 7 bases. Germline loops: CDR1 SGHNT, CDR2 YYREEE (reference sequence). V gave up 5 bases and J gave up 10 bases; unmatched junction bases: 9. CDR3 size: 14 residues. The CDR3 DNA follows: TGTGCCAGCAGTTTCGACAGGGACTTGTCACCCCTCCACTTT. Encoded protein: CASSFDRDLSPLHF.